Following are 9 T cell receptor beta chains from one sample sequenced in a study of human T cells and chemical hapten exposure. The time point: patch test 2, 6 weeks after DPC sensitization. Described treatment: therapeutic diphenylcyclopropenone sensitization with weekly scalp DPC. Via MiXCR, TCRdb re-called the RACE reads, giving one row per CDR3 protein. The sample includes 90,000 to 110,000 distinct CDR3 sequences, approximately 8.8% of them seen just once. The specimen was whole blood, collected in connection with sensitization to the hapten diphenylcyclopropenone (DPC). All receptors come from a woman between 40 and 55 years old with alopecia areata. Some clones in this sample may be carry-over from other donors' samples.

This clonotype was recorded many times. The chain joins TRBV28 to TRBJ1-4, with D possibly TRBD1 on 6 matching bases. Deletions cut 8 bases from V and 2 bases from J, with 9 bases between. From germline, CDR1 is MDHEN and CDR2 SYDVKM. The length of the CDR3 is 13 residues. The CDR3 protein is CASGGRTNEKLFF. In DNA form, the CDR3 reads TGTGCCAGCGGGGGGCGGACTAATGAAAAACTGTTTTTT.

This clonotype was found a few times. The gene calls are TRBV5-1 and TRBJ2-6; D not certain. This CDR3 region has 15 residues. Trimming removed 4 bases from V and 4 bases from J, with 12 bases in between. Germline CDR1 reads SGHRS; CDR2 reads YFSETQ. This chain's CDR3 is CASSPSPGGANVLTF. CDR3 in DNA: TGCGCCAGCAGCCCCAGTCCCGGGGGGGCCAACGTCCTGACTTTC.

There are many counts of this clonotype. The V gene is TRBV19, the J gene TRBJ2-3; D ambiguous. Per germline, CDR1 LNHDA and CDR2 SQIVND (reference sequence). The CDR3 runs 14 residues. Trimming removed 1 base at V and 6 bases at J, with 11 bases between. The CDR3, as DNA: TGTGCCAGTAGTATAGGAATTGGGCGGGATACGCAGTATTTT. It yields the protein CASSIGIGRDTQYF.

The sample holds many counts of this clonotype. The chain links TRBV5-6 to TRBJ1-4; D uncertain. The germline gives CDR1 SGHDT, CDR2 YYEEEE. The CDR3 loop spans 16 amino acids. The germline V and J ends were trimmed by 4 bases and 8 bases, with 21 bases remaining between them. CDR3: CASSAYREPLREKLFF. The CDR3 DNA is TGTGCCAGCAGCGCCTACCGGGAGCCTTTGAGGGAAAAACTGTTTTTT.

In this sample, this clonotype turned up many times. CDR3: CASSIRGLSYNEQFF. The DNA of the CDR3 is TGTGCCAGTAGTATAAGGGGACTCTCCTACAATGAGCAGTTCTTC. The rearrangement joins TRBV19 to TRBJ2-1; possible D gene TRBD2, 6 bases. V was shortened by 2 bases and J by 0 bases, with 8 bases between the two germline ends. CDR3 length equals 15 residues. Germline values: CDR1 LNHDA, CDR2 SQIVND (reference sequence).

Ten or more counts support this clonotype. The V call is TRBV12-3 or TRBV12-4, the J call TRBJ2-7, with D uncertain. V was cut by 3 bases and J by 1 base, with 4 bases left in between. This CDR3 is built from 12 residues. The CDR3 region is CASSFQSYEQYF. DNA for the CDR3: TGTGCCAGCAGTTTCCAGTCCTACGAGCAGTACTTC.

The rearrangement uses TRBV12-3 or TRBV12-4 and TRBJ2-1; D unclear. Trimming left V 8 bases short and J 0 bases short, with 11 bases between. The CDR3 length is 14 residues. In DNA, the CDR3 is TGTGCCAGCTCGGTACAGAGCTCCTACAATGAGCAGTTCTTC. It yields the protein CASSVQSSYNEQFF.

This clonotype has a count of ten or more. The rearrangement links TRBV20-1 to TRBJ1-1; D possibly corresponds to TRBD1 (5 bases). The V gene lost 1 base and the J gene lost 5 bases, with 14 bases spanning the gap. Germline V CDR1 and CDR2: DFQATT, SNEGSKA (reference sequence). The CDR3 has 14 amino acids. In DNA, the CDR3 is TGCAGTGCTAGAGCCGGTAGTGGGACGACTGAAGCTTTCTTT. Its protein is CSARAGSGTTEAFF.

The chain has TRBV7-6 and TRBJ1-6, with TRBD1 as a possible D gene (5 bases). The CDR3 has 16 amino acids. The germline gives CDR1 SGHVS, CDR2 FNYEAQ. Trimming shortened V by 4 bases and J by 6 bases, and 16 bases separated the two germline ends. CDR3 sequence (DNA): TGTGCCAGCAGCTCCCGGGGAGGGACGGGTAATTCACCCCTCCACTTT. Translation: CASSSRGGTGNSPLHF.